This T cell receptor (beta chain) stems from a study of identical twins. TCRdb fed the 5' RACE reads into MiXCR, producing one record per CDR3 protein. The sample holds about 350 distinct CDR3 sequences, nearly 97% seen once. Germline assignment: CDR1 SNHLY and CDR2 FYNNEI. This CDR3 region has 16 residues. The V segment lost 7 bases and the J segment 3 bases; nucleotides outside the gene matches: 7. The clonotype comes from a woman younger than 35 in good health. This table probably holds off-target reads from a library built for another chain. V is TRBV2 and J is TRBJ2-2; 11 positions match TRBD2. The source material was PBMCs. Here the CDR3 reads CASMSSGGSYTGELFF. The CDR3 DNA reads TGTGCCAGCATGTCTAGCGGGGGGTCTTACACCGGGGAGCTGTTTTTT. Together with reference TRBV2 and TRBJ2-2, the CDR3 gives the full variable domain: EPEVTQTPSHQVTQMGQEVILRCVPISNHLYFYWYRQILGQKVEFLVSFYNNEISEKSEIFDDQFSVERPDGSNFTLKIRSTKLEDSAMYFCASMSSGGSYTGELFFGEGSRLTVL.